These 20 T cell receptor beta chains were sequenced from one sample in a study of blood T cell repertoires in COVID-19. Method: immunoSEQ multiplex PCR; TCRdb's copy keeps in-frame clones and lacks some. This sample has about 250,000 clones; around 89% occur once, and the top ten carry around 2.9%. The source material was PBMCs or T cells enriched from blood (not recorded which). The receptor set was obtained from a woman in her fifties or sixties who had recovered from COVID-19.

In this sample, this clone turned up a few times. The chain employs TRBV3-1 (or the pseudogene TRBV3-2) and TRBJ1-2; TRBD1 agrees at 7 bases. Trimming removed 4 bases from V and 0 bases from J; junction bases left unmatched: 5. The germline CDR1 and CDR2 sequences are LGHDT and YNNKEL (reference sequence). The length of the CDR3 is 15 residues. This CDR3 reads CASSRGQPSNYGYTF. The CDR3 DNA reads as TGTGCCAGCAGCCGGGGACAGCCTTCTAACTATGGCTACACCTTC.

The gene calls are TRBV5-6 and TRBJ2-7, with 9 bases lining up with TRBD2. CDR3 length equals 16 residues. Germline V gives CDR1 SGHDT, CDR2 YYEEEE. The ends lost 6 bases at V and 0 bases at J; junction bases unmatched: 10. Here the CDR3 reads CASTSRREGPSYEQYF. Written as DNA, the CDR3 is TGTGCCAGCACCTCGAGGCGGGAGGGCCCCTCCTACGAGCAGTACTTC.

The V call is TRBV11-1, the J call TRBJ1-2; D is perhaps TRBD1 (5 bases). The V end lost 2 bases, the J end lost 9 bases, and 19 bases lay between the germline ends. CDR1 is SGHAT, CDR2 FQDESV, per germline (reference sequence). CDR3 length: 15 residues. The CDR3 loop reads CASSLRRGADSSYTF. The CDR3 DNA is TGTGCCAGCAGCTTAAGGAGGGGCGCCGACTCAAGCTACACCTTC.

The J gene is TRBJ2-7, the V gene TRBV20-1, with D possibly being TRBD2 (6 bases). Trimming pared 5 bases from V and 6 bases from J, leaving 8 bases between. Germline CDR1 DFQATT, CDR2 SNEGSKA (reference sequence). This CDR3 comprises 10 residues. CDR3: CSAGGGEQYF. The CDR3 DNA is TGCAGTGCTGGGGGAGGCGAGCAGTACTTC.

The chain combines TRBV6-4 with TRBJ1-2, with TRBD1 matching 8 bases. Germline V CDR1 and CDR2: MRHNA, SNTAGT. The CDR3 is 15 amino acids. J was trimmed by 4 bases and V by 0 bases; bases with no gene match: 4. The CDR3 region is CASSDSPGQGYGYTF. The CDR3 DNA is TGTGCCAGCAGTGACTCTCCCGGACAGGGCTATGGCTACACCTTC.

The CDR3 reads CASSQSEGQGSQYF. CDR3 in DNA: TGTGCCAGCTCACAAAGCGAGGGACAGGGGTCGCAGTACTTC. The rearrangement joins TRBV18 to TRBJ2-7; TRBD1 matches at 10 bases. J was trimmed by 9 bases and V by 4 bases; bases with no gene match: 9. The CDR3 loop spans 14 amino acids. Germline CDR1 and CDR2: KGHSH and LQKENI.

The chain links TRBV6-5 to TRBJ1-6; no firm D call. With 0 bases removed from V and 4 bases from J, the gap between germline ends came to 10 bases. CDR3 length equals 16 residues. CDR1 MNHEY and CDR2 SVGAGI come from the germline V gene. The DNA of the CDR3 is TGTGCCAGCAGTTACTCGAAGCGTGCATATAATTCACCCCTCCACTTT. Its translation: CASSYSKRAYNSPLHF.

The chain employs TRBV6-2 or TRBV6-3 and TRBJ2-5, with unresolved D. CDR1 MNHEY and CDR2 SVGEGT come from the germline V gene. V was pared by 6 bases and J by 7 bases, with 15 bases between. The CDR3 is made up of 13 amino acids. DNA of the CDR3: TGTGCCAGCAGCCCCGGGTCTCCGGGGACCCAGTACTTC. Translated: CASSPGSPGTQYF.

This rearrangement joins TRBV12-3 or TRBV12-4 to TRBJ2-7; maybe TRBD1 (6 bases). The CDR3 contains 10 residues. Written as DNA, the CDR3 is TGTGAGGCGGGCAGGGGAGTACAGTACTTC. The encoded protein is CEAGRGVQYF.

This clone appeared a few times. V gene TRBV7-2 combines with J gene TRBJ2-1; possible D gene TRBD1, 5 bases. V lost 1 base, J lost 7 bases, and 14 bases lay in between. Per the germline V gene, CDR1 is SGHTA and CDR2 is FQGNSA. The CDR3 is made up of 15 amino acids. The CDR3 DNA sequence: TGTGCCAGCAGCTTAGTCCAGGGTACAAGGAATGAGCAGTTCTTC. This sequence encodes CASSLVQGTRNEQFF.

The J gene is TRBJ1-2, the V gene TRBV5-1; 8 nucleotides match TRBD1. V lost 2 bases and J lost 8; bases outside the gene matches: 5. CDR3 length: 13 residues. The germline CDR1 and CDR2 sequences are SGHRS and YFSETQ. CDR3 region: CASSLQDREGYTF. For the CDR3, the DNA is TGCGCCAGCAGCTTACAGGACAGGGAAGGCTACACCTTC.

This rearrangement joins TRBV11-1 to TRBJ2-5; the match to TRBD2 covers 10 bases. Germline values: CDR1 SGHAT, CDR2 FQDESV (reference sequence). CDR3 length equals 18 residues. The J segment lost 3 bases and the V segment lost 0 bases, leaving 10 bases of the junction unmatched. The chain's CDR3 is CASSLAIRSSGRKETQYF. The CDR3 DNA is TGTGCCAGCAGCTTAGCAATTAGATCTAGCGGGAGAAAAGAGACCCAGTACTTC.

The chain links TRBV7-3 to TRBJ2-3; 11 bases agree with TRBD2. The CDR3 is 18 amino acids. CDR1 SGHTA and CDR2 FQGTGA come from the germline V gene. V lost 5 bases and J lost 4; bases outside the gene matches: 14. The CDR3 is CASSLQTTSGSMADTQYF. DNA of the CDR3: TGTGCCAGCAGCCTCCAAACAACTAGCGGGAGTATGGCAGATACGCAGTATTTT.

The chain has TRBV18 and TRBJ2-1, with 8 bases aligning to TRBD2. The CDR3 is 16 residues long. V lost 2 bases, J lost 7 bases, and 10 bases stayed unmatched. The germline gives CDR1 KGHSH, CDR2 LQKENI. The CDR3 is CASSPTPGGPNNEQFF. The CDR3 coding sequence is TGTGCCAGCTCACCAACCCCGGGAGGGCCGAATAATGAGCAGTTCTTC.

This clone was counted once. The chain links TRBV4-3 to TRBJ2-4, with D uncertain. This CDR3 region has 17 residues. Trimming took off 0 bases at V and 0 bases at J, with 12 bases between the two ends. Germline V gene data show CDR1 as LGHNA and CDR2 as YSLEER. CDR3 in amino acids: CASSQDAPTLAKNIQYF. The CDR3 bases are TGCGCCAGCAGCCAAGATGCGCCAACCCTAGCCAAAAACATTCAGTACTTC.

This chain connects TRBV10-3 to TRBJ2-3; TRBD2 matches 8 bases. The germline gives CDR1 ENHRY, CDR2 SYGVKD. There are 14 residues in the CDR3. V was pared by 6 bases and J by 2 bases, with 4 bases of the junction left unmatched. DNA for the CDR3: TGTGCCATCAGGGGGACTAGTATCACAGATACGCAGTATTTT. This translates into CAIRGTSITDTQYF.

The chain joins TRBV7-2 to TRBJ1-4; a possible D gene is TRBD1 (5 bases). The CDR3 loop spans 14 amino acids. The germline CDR1 and CDR2 sequences are SGHTA and FQGNSA. With 2 bases removed from V and 8 bases from J, the gap between germline ends came to 12 bases. CDR3 region: CASSLSGPGEKLFF. The DNA of the CDR3 is TGTGCCAGCAGCTTATCAGGGCCAGGGGAAAAACTGTTTTTT.

This clone was counted a single time. This rearrangement joins TRBV20-1 to TRBJ2-1; 9 bases are a match to TRBD2. Germline V gene sequence: CDR1 DFQATT, CDR2 SNEGSKA (reference sequence). V lost 3 bases, J lost 1 base, and 7 bases stayed unmatched. CDR3 length equals 16 residues. The CDR3 region is CSASGLSGGSYNEQFF. The CDR3 nucleotides are TGCAGTGCTAGTGGGCTTAGCGGGGGATCCTACAATGAGCAGTTCTTC.

The rearrangement uses TRBV4-2 and TRBJ2-7, with 11 positions matching TRBD2. Trimming at V came to 0 bases and at J to 2 bases, leaving 6 bases not matched to a gene. The CDR3 is 17 residues long. Germline lookup yields CDR1 LGHNA and CDR2 YNFKEQ. CDR3 coding DNA: TGTGCCAGCAGCCAAGAGTGGCTAGCGGGAGGCGCCTACGAGCAGTACTTC. Translated: CASSQEWLAGGAYEQYF.

This rearrangement joins TRBV19 to TRBJ2-1; 9 nucleotides line up with TRBD1. The CDR3 is 15 residues long. Germline CDR1 reads LNHDA; CDR2 reads SQIVND (reference sequence). Losses at the gene ends were 4 bases for V and 7 bases for J; bases not matched to a gene: 8. The CDR3 region has the DNA TGTGCCAGTAGTAGAGACAGGGGGAGTAGGAATGAGCAGTTCTTC. Residues: CASSRDRGSRNEQFF.